This TCR beta chain was identified during a study of T cell repertoires in cytomegalovirus infection. Study background: Matching HLA type, along with CMV infection, was indicated by public TCR beta signatures. Study-wide results and caveats: Carriers of CMV and the relevant HLA type were discriminated by public TCR beta frequency. In two of eight donors, the top clonotype was HLA-C-restricted CMV-specific.

This clonotype was counted at least ten times. Its antigen is unknown. After removal of 1 base from V and 1 base from J, the junction contained 6 bases not matched to a gene. Germline loops: CDR1 SGHAT, CDR2 FQNNGV. The CDR3 has 17 amino acids. MiXCR, run by TCRdb on the reads, gives a single entry per CDR3 protein. The table shows around 310,000 distinct CDR3 sequences, with 15% to 20% occurring only once. Sequenced input: PBMCs. The V and J genes are TRBV11-2 and TRBJ2-5; 10 positions match TRBD2. The sequence was collected from a human donor in good health (CMV status not recorded). Some clones in this sample may be carry-over from other donors' samples. For the CDR3, the DNA is TGTGCCAGCAGCTTAGCTGAGGGACTAGCGCTCCAAGAGACCCAGTACTTC. Protein product: CASSLAEGLALQETQYF.